The 29 T cell receptor beta chains given below trace back to one sample, sequenced in a study of early T cells in non-severe SARS-CoV-2 infection. TCRdb re-called the 5' RACE reads through MiXCR, storing one row per CDR3 protein. This table holds approximately 73,000 distinct CDR3 sequences, roughly 12% found once. Material for sequencing was whole blood. These receptors were obtained from an adult who was a healthcare worker with PCR-confirmed SARS-CoV-2 infection or an uninfected control (not recorded which).

The chain uses TRBV6-2 or TRBV6-3 and TRBJ1-1; TRBD1 might be the D (5 bases). The CDR3 sequence is 11 residues long. Trimming took 5 bases from V and 11 from J, leaving 12 bases between them. Looked up from germline, CDR1 is MNHEY and CDR2 is SVGEGT. The CDR3 sequence: CASSLGGRAFF. The CDR3 DNA follows: TGTGCCAGCAGTCTGGGGGGGAGGGCTTTCTTT.

The chain employs TRBV28 and TRBJ1-1; D is possibly TRBD1 (5 bases). Germline V CDR1 and CDR2: MDHEN, SYDVKM. V shed 4 bases and J shed 1 base, with 16 bases lying between them. This CDR3 has 16 residues. This chain's CDR3 is CASSSHLRQGNTEAFF. The CDR3 nucleotides read TGTGCCAGCAGTTCCCACCTCCGTCAGGGGAACACTGAAGCTTTCTTT.

This clonotype was observed a few times. This chain connects TRBV7-2 to TRBJ2-3; D not resolved. This CDR3 has 12 amino acids. The germline V and J ends were trimmed by 1 base and 7 bases, with 6 bases remaining between them. Germline values: CDR1 SGHTA, CDR2 FQGNSA. The CDR3 spells CASSLDTYTQYF. Here the CDR3 DNA reads TGTGCCAGCAGCTTAGATACTTATACGCAGTATTTT.

V is TRBV28 and J is TRBJ2-3; 8 nucleotides align to TRBD1. The trim removed 5 bases at V and 8 bases at J, leaving 9 bases unmatched. This CDR3 has 14 residues. Germline V CDR1 and CDR2: MDHEN, SYDVKM. The CDR3 DNA reads as TGTGCCAGCAGTCCCGGGACAGGAAGGCGTACGCAGTATTTT. This sequence encodes CASSPGTGRRTQYF.

In this sample, this clonotype turned up many times. J is TRBJ2-2 and V is TRBV5-1; 11 bases fit TRBD2. The CDR3 covers 16 residues. The germline gives CDR1 SGHRS, CDR2 YFSETQ. V lost 0 bases, J lost 6 bases, and 4 bases stayed unmatched. Written as DNA, the CDR3 is TGCGCCAGCAGCTTGGCACTAGCGGGAGAGGCCGGGGAGCTGTTTTTT. Its protein product is CASSLALAGEAGELFF.

This clonotype was counted only a few times. The CDR3, as DNA: TGTGCCAGCAGTTTGTGGGGGGATGAAAAACTGTTTTTT. Encoded protein: CASSLWGDEKLFF. The rearrangement joins TRBV27 to TRBJ1-4; D is possibly TRBD1 (5 bases). Germline CDR1 MNHEY, CDR2 SMNVEV (reference sequence). V lost 3 bases and J lost 6, with 8 bases in between. The CDR3 runs to 13 residues.

This clonotype occurred once. The gene calls are TRBV28 and TRBJ1-6, with D unclear. The CDR3 consists of 15 residues. Trimming pared 6 bases from V and 0 bases from J, leaving 9 bases between. Germline lookup yields CDR1 MDHEN and CDR2 SYDVKM. Here the CDR3 reads CASSSPSSYNSPLHF. The CDR3 nucleotides are TGTGCCAGCAGCTCGCCCAGCTCCTATAATTCACCCCTCCACTTT.

This clonotype has a handful of counts. This rearrangement joins TRBV3-1 to TRBJ1-1; no reliable D call. The CDR3 totals 15 residues. Trimming removed 1 base from V and 0 bases from J, with 9 bases in between. Germline lookup yields CDR1 LGHDT and CDR2 YNNKEL (reference sequence). For the CDR3, the DNA is TGTGCCAGCAGCCAAGTTCCGGGGATGAACACTGAAGCTTTCTTT. Amino acid sequence: CASSQVPGMNTEAFF.

The table lists this clonotype with a few counts. This chain uses TRBV29-1 with TRBJ2-1; 13 bases map to TRBD2. J was trimmed by 10 bases and V by 7 bases; bases with no gene match: 10. This CDR3 spans 14 amino acids. CDR1 SQVTM and CDR2 ANQGSEA come from the germline V gene. CDR3 sequence reads: CSAQRTSGSGEQFF. CDR3 nucleotides: TGCAGCGCCCAAAGGACTAGCGGGAGTGGGGAGCAGTTCTTC.

About this clonotype: Given the absence of the conserved phenylalanine or tryptophan at the CDR3 end, a read error is likely. The V and J genes are TRBV4-2 and TRBJ2-7; possibly TRBD1 for D (6 bases). Germline V gene sequence: CDR1 LGHNA, CDR2 YNFKEQ. The CDR3 has 15 amino acids. V shed 0 bases and J shed 7 bases, with 16 bases lying between them. The CDR3 nucleotides are TGTGCCAGCAGCCAAGATCCCCCACAGGGTAATGAGCAGTACTTG. Residues: CASSQDPPQGNEQYL.

This clonotype was seen just once. The missing conserved phenylalanine or tryptophan at the end of this CDR3 makes a read error likely. The rearrangement links TRBV7-8 to TRBJ2-3; TRBD2 aligns across 12 bases. This CDR3 is 18 amino acids long. V lost 4 bases to trimming and J lost 0 bases; unmatched junction nucleotides: 8. Germline V gene sequence: CDR1 SGHVS, CDR2 FQNEAQ. The chain's CDR3 is CASSSLAGGAISTDTQYL. The CDR3 bases are TGTGCCAGCAGCTCCCTAGCGGGGGGGGCGATTAGCACAGATACGCAGTATCTT.

The J gene is TRBJ2-1, the V gene TRBV24-1, with D hard to call. V dropped 4 bases and J dropped 0 bases, with 12 bases sitting between them. The CDR3 loop spans 16 amino acids. The germline CDR1 and CDR2 sequences are KGHDR and SFDVKD. CDR3 sequence: CATSESGSSSYNEQFF. CDR3 nucleotide sequence: TGTGCCACCAGTGAGTCTGGGTCGAGCTCCTACAATGAGCAGTTCTTC.

This clonotype has a handful of counts. In nucleotides, the CDR3 is TGCGCCGCCGGGACTTGGGAAAACATTCAGTACTTC. Its translation: CAAGTWENIQYF. The chain joins TRBV10-2 to TRBJ2-4; a weak D match, TRBD2 (6 bases). The CDR3 loop spans 12 amino acids. The germline V and J ends were trimmed by 11 bases and 5 bases, with 13 bases remaining between them. In germline, CDR1 is WSHSY, CDR2 SAAADI.

CDR3 bases: TGTGCCAGCAGCCCAAACACCGGGACTAGGAGCTCCTACAATGAGCAGTTCTTC. This encodes CASSPNTGTRSSYNEQFF. The rearrangement links TRBV5-4 to TRBJ2-1, with 8 bases that match TRBD2. Germline V gene data show CDR1 as SGHNT and CDR2 as YYREEE (reference sequence). CDR3 size: 18 residues. The V segment lost 4 bases and the J segment 0 bases; nucleotides outside the gene matches: 12.

The V and J genes are TRBV12-3 or TRBV12-4 and TRBJ1-1; D call uncertain. Trimming stripped 10 bases from V and 1 base from J, with 13 bases between. CDR3 length: 13 amino acids. The CDR3 here is CATQLGRNTEAFF. The DNA for the CDR3 is TGTGCCACCCAGCTGGGGAGGAACACTGAAGCTTTCTTT.

The CDR3 DNA follows: TGCGCCAGCAGCTCGACTAGCGGGGACTACGAGCAGTACTTC. Translated, it gives CASSSTSGDYEQYF. The V gene is TRBV5-1, the J gene TRBJ2-7; 11 nucleotides agree with TRBD2. The CDR3 runs 14 residues. The ends lost 3 bases at V and 3 bases at J; junction bases unmatched: 2. Germline V gene data show CDR1 as SGHRS and CDR2 as YFSETQ.

Only one count was recorded for this clonotype. V usage is TRBV7-9 and J usage is TRBJ2-3; a weak D match, TRBD2 (6 bases). The germline gives CDR1 SEHNR, CDR2 FQNEAQ (reference sequence). Trimming left V 5 bases short and J 5 bases short, with 11 bases between. The CDR3 has 13 amino acids. The CDR3 DNA reads TGTGCCAGCAGCGTGGGGAGGAGAGATACGCAGTATTTT. As protein: CASSVGRRDTQYF.

This clonotype came up many times. The chain employs TRBV14 and TRBJ2-3; tentative D call: TRBD2 (5 bases). Trimming left V 1 base short and J 1 base short, with 15 bases between. This CDR3 has 17 residues. Germline assignment: CDR1 SGHDN and CDR2 FVKESK. The CDR3 spells CASSQGISDARTDTQYF. In nucleotides, the CDR3 is TGTGCCAGCAGCCAAGGGATTAGCGATGCACGCACAGATACGCAGTATTTT.

This clonotype has only a few counts. The V call is TRBV12-3 or TRBV12-4, the J call TRBJ1-1; the D is unclear. V was trimmed by 3 bases and J by 1 base, leaving 6 bases between them. The CDR3 length is 13 residues. CDR3 amino acids: CASSLAQNTEAFF. The CDR3 DNA is TGTGCCAGCAGTTTGGCGCAGAACACTGAAGCTTTCTTT.

This clonotype was counted a few times. It is unclear where the CDR3 begins or ends on the DNA, so no DNA is shown, and the CDR3 is as TCRdb lists it. The V and J genes are TRBV28 and TRBJ1-1; TRBD1 is taken as the D call from the table, unchecked against the DNA. Germline V lookup: CDR1 MDHEN, CDR2 SYDVKM. With termini counted, the CDR3 has 15 amino acids. The CDR3 sequence: CASSSSTGPNTEAFF.

Here the CDR3 reads CASSSGTSYEQYF. The CDR3 coding sequence is TGTGCCAGCAGCTCCGGGACATCCTACGAGCAGTACTTC. The rearrangement joins TRBV11-2 to TRBJ2-7; a possible D gene is TRBD1 (6 bases). Germline values: CDR1 SGHAT, CDR2 FQNNGV. The CDR3 totals 13 residues. V was trimmed by 4 bases and J by 1 base, leaving 8 bases between them.

Worth noting for this clonotype: At one of its ends the junction is not consistent with the germline gene, which may arise from a read error. The chain uses TRBV3-1 and TRBJ2-7, with D possibly matching TRBD2 (7 bases). The CDR3 length is 14 residues. Per germline, CDR1 LGHDT and CDR2 YNNKEL (reference sequence). The CDR3, as DNA: TGTGCCAGCAGCCAAGCGGGGGGCTCCTCCGAGCAGTACTTC. Residues: CASSQAGGSSEQYF.

CDR3 residues: CASSFMGSSYNEQFF. In DNA, the CDR3 is TGTGCCAGCAGCTTCATGGGGAGCTCCTACAATGAGCAGTTCTTC. V usage is TRBV7-2 and J usage is TRBJ2-1, with a weak D call TRBD2 (5 bases). The CDR3 covers 15 residues. The ends were cut back, 3 bases at V and 0 bases at J, with 9 bases in the middle. Germline V gives CDR1 SGHTA, CDR2 FQGNSA.

About this clonotype: This may stem from a read error, because a much larger clone lies one nucleotide away. V is TRBV10-2 and J is TRBJ1-2; D ambiguous. V was shortened by 1 base and J by 8 bases, with 11 bases between the two germline ends. This CDR3 is built from 13 residues. Germline values: CDR1 WSHSY, CDR2 SAAADI. The CDR3 sequence is CASSELSVSGYTF. CDR3 nucleotides: TGCGCCAGCAGTGAGTTGTCAGTAAGCGGCTACACCTTC.

This clonotype was seen at least ten times. This chain joins TRBV19 and TRBJ1-5; TRBD1 matches at 9 bases. This CDR3 is 15 amino acids long. Looked up from germline, CDR1 is LNHDA and CDR2 is SQIVND (reference sequence). V shed 6 bases and J 5 bases; nucleotides not matched to a gene: 8. The CDR3 DNA is TGTGCCAGTAGCACCAGAGGGACAGGGCATCAGCCCCAGCATTTT. Amino acid sequence: CASSTRGTGHQPQHF.

The chain joins TRBV29-1 to TRBJ2-5, with 7 bases matching TRBD1. This CDR3 spans 15 amino acids. CDR1 SQVTM and CDR2 ANQGSEA come from the germline V gene. The V and J ends lost 0 bases and 2 bases, in that order; junction bases with no gene match: 6. The CDR3 nucleotides read TGCAGCGTTGAAGATGGGATGGGACAGCAAGAGACCCAGTACTTC. Protein product: CSVEDGMGQQETQYF.

This clonotype showed up many times. The rearrangement joins TRBV5-1 to TRBJ1-1; a weak D match, TRBD1 (6 bases). Per the germline V gene, CDR1 is SGHRS and CDR2 is YFSETQ. This CDR3 contains 15 residues. V was trimmed by 4 bases and J by 4 bases, leaving 17 bases between them. The CDR3 sequence is CASSPKTGSGTEAFF. Written as DNA, the CDR3 is TGCGCCAGCAGCCCCAAAACAGGGTCGGGCACTGAAGCTTTCTTT.

Turning to this clonotype: This CDR3 is missing its conserved last phenylalanine or tryptophan, likely due to a read error. The chain employs TRBV7-9 and TRBJ2-4, with D hard to call. The length of the CDR3 is 17 residues. The germline V gene encodes CDR1 SEHNR and CDR2 FQNEAQ (reference sequence). Trimming pared 2 bases from V and 1 base from J, leaving 15 bases between. CDR3 DNA sequence: TGTGCCAGCAGCTTATATGGGGTCAGGTCGGCCAAAAACATTCAGTACTCC. Protein: CASSLYGVRSAKNIQYS.

This clonotype was recorded many times. The J gene is TRBJ2-3, the V gene TRBV20-1; the match to TRBD2 covers 7 bases. Trimming took 8 bases from V and 3 from J; bases not matched to a gene: 8. Germline V lookup: CDR1 DFQATT, CDR2 SNEGSKA (reference sequence). This CDR3 comprises 13 residues. The CDR3 DNA reads as TGCAGTACCTGGGGGGGTAGGACAGATACGCAGTATTTT. Its translation: CSTWGGRTDTQYF.